This passage covers 25 T cell receptor beta chains from one sample sequenced in a study of control samples from healthy donors and cancer patients (dated by TCRdb to the early 2020s). The method behind the library was the immunoSEQ multiplex PCR assay. Here the immuneACCESS table is served through TCRdb, limited to in-frame sequences with V and J called. Missing clones are a known gap in these copies; in checked studies unresolved V genes cover under half, and the rest lacks a known reason. The sample table contains under 30,000 clones; only one count was recorded for around 90% of them. The ten top clones hold approximately 4% of the sample. Sequencing used formalin-fixed, paraffin-embedded tissue. The source is a female donor with melanoma.

This chain links TRBV29-1 with TRBJ2-5; D is tentatively TRBD1 or TRBD2 (5 bases each). The CDR3 totals 13 residues. Per germline, CDR1 SQVTM and CDR2 ANQGSEA. V was pared by 8 bases and J by 5 bases, with 18 bases between. The CDR3 DNA reads as TGCAGCACACGGGACCGAGCATGGGAGACCCAGTACTTC. Protein: CSTRDRAWETQYF.

This sequence joins TRBV19 and TRBJ1-3, with 7 bases that match TRBD1. Germline V CDR1 and CDR2: LNHDA, SQIVND (reference sequence). The CDR3 spans 18 residues. The CDR3 sequence is CTSSGDRTQLLSGNTIYF. The CDR3 DNA reads as TGTACCTCCTCGGGGGACAGAACGCAATTACTCTCTGGAAACACCATATATTTT.

This chain joins TRBV15 and TRBJ1-6; possibly TRBD1 for D (5 bases). Per germline, CDR1 LNHNV and CDR2 YYDKDF (reference sequence). CDR3 length equals 14 residues. The V end lost 5 bases, the J end lost 9 bases, and 14 bases lay between the germline ends. The CDR3 loop is CATSVRGRGSPLHF. CDR3 bases: TGTGCCACCAGCGTTAGGGGAAGAGGTTCACCCCTCCACTTT.

V gene TRBV29-1 combines with J gene TRBJ1-1, with D maybe TRBD1 (6 bases). Trimming pared 7 bases from V and 3 bases from J, leaving 21 bases between. Germline V gene lookup returns CDR1 SQVTM and CDR2 ANQGSEA. The CDR3 loop spans 15 amino acids. The CDR3 loop is CSARRQTSGDTEAFF. The CDR3 DNA reads as TGCAGCGCCCGGCGGCAGACCTCAGGGGACACTGAAGCTTTCTTT.

This chain connects TRBV2 to TRBJ2-5; D is unresolved. Between the trimmed V and J ends, which lost 4 bases and 2 bases, there was a span of 8 bases. The germline CDR1 and CDR2 sequences are SNHLY and FYNNEI. The CDR3 is made up of 13 amino acids. This CDR3 reads CASSVAEQETQYF. CDR3 bases: TGTGCCAGCAGTGTCGCTGAGCAAGAGACCCAGTACTTC.

The rearrangement links TRBV6-5 to TRBJ1-1; D ambiguous. V shed 5 bases and J shed 3 bases, with 10 bases lying between them. This CDR3 has 13 amino acids. Germline V gives CDR1 MNHEY, CDR2 SVGAGI. The CDR3, as DNA: TGTGCCAGCAGTCAGGTGATGGACACTGAAGCTTTCTTT. Amino acid sequence: CASSQVMDTEAFF.

V and J are TRBV4-1 and TRBJ1-1; the D is unclear. The CDR3 runs 15 residues. Germline CDR1 is MGHRA and CDR2 is YSYEKL. Deletions cut 3 bases from V and 1 base from J, with 12 bases between. This CDR3 reads CASSQRELGNTEAFF. The CDR3, as DNA: TGCGCCAGCAGCCAGAGGGAATTAGGGAACACTGAAGCTTTCTTT.

The chain combines TRBV6-5 with TRBJ2-7, with a possible D match to TRBD2 (6 bases). The CDR3 is made up of 12 amino acids. Germline CDR1 and CDR2: MNHEY and SVGAGI. V shed 9 bases and J shed 2 bases, with 11 bases lying between them. The DNA of the CDR3 is TGTGCCAGTGGGGGACTTGCCTACGAGCAGTACTTC. Translation gives CASGGLAYEQYF.

The chain couples TRBV29-1 to TRBJ2-1, with 10 bases identical to TRBD2. In germline, CDR1 is SQVTM, CDR2 ANQGSEA. V trimming: 7 bases; J trimming: 4 bases; junction bases outside the gene matches: 1. The CDR3 consists of 12 residues. DNA of the CDR3: TGCAGCGGGACTAGCGGATACAATGAGCAGTTCTTC. It encodes CSGTSGYNEQFF.

The chain employs TRBV18 and TRBJ1-5; D not resolved. Germline CDR1 reads KGHSH; CDR2 reads LQKENI. This CDR3 has 14 amino acids. The ends were cut back, 2 bases at V and 0 bases at J, with 5 bases in the middle. The DNA for the CDR3 is TGTGCCAGCTCACCAGGGCCTAGCAATCAGCCCCAGCATTTT. Protein product: CASSPGPSNQPQHF.

J is TRBJ1-5 and V is TRBV27, with TRBD1 matching 7 bases. The ends lost 6 bases at V and 4 bases at J; junction bases unmatched: 6. The CDR3 runs to 14 residues. Germline V gene data show CDR1 as MNHEY and CDR2 as SMNVEV (reference sequence). The CDR3 DNA follows: TGTGCCAGCAGCATACAGGGGTGGAATCAGCCCCAGCATTTT. This encodes CASSIQGWNQPQHF.

The table lists this clone with a few counts. This sequence joins TRBV19 and TRBJ2-7; no clear D gene. The CDR3 spans 15 residues. Germline lookup yields CDR1 LNHDA and CDR2 SQIVND (reference sequence). V lost 3 bases and J lost 5, with 17 bases in between. This CDR3 is CASSIRLWSLHEQYF. The CDR3 bases are TGTGCCAGTAGTATCCGCCTCTGGTCTCTGCACGAGCAGTACTTC.

V usage is TRBV11-2 and J usage is TRBJ1-3; no reliable D call. CDR3 size: 12 residues. Trimming shortened V by 1 base and J by 4 bases, and 2 bases separated the two germline ends. Germline CDR1 reads SGHAT; CDR2 reads FQNNGV. CDR3 DNA sequence: TGTGCCAGCAGCTTAGGGGGAAACACCATATATTTT. Its translation: CASSLGGNTIYF.

The J gene is TRBJ2-3, the V gene TRBV7-9; D is possibly TRBD1 or TRBD2 (6 bases each). Germline loops: CDR1 SEHNR, CDR2 FQNEAQ (reference sequence). The CDR3 is 15 amino acids. V was clipped by 5 bases and J by 2 bases, with 14 bases between them. CDR3 sequence (DNA): TGTGCCAGCAGCCCCGGCGGGACACTCACAGATACGCAGTATTTT. Translated: CASSPGGTLTDTQYF.

The rearrangement uses TRBV29-1 and TRBJ2-7; 9 bases are shared with TRBD1. J was trimmed by 5 bases and V by 6 bases; bases with no gene match: 5. The CDR3 is 12 amino acids. Per the germline V gene, CDR1 is SQVTM and CDR2 is ANQGSEA. CDR3 sequence: CSVGTGSNEQYF. The CDR3 DNA reads as TGCAGCGTCGGGACAGGGAGCAACGAGCAGTACTTC.

The chain links TRBV5-6 to TRBJ1-1; D may be TRBD1 (5 bases). Germline V gene data show CDR1 as SGHDT and CDR2 as YYEEEE. V dropped 2 bases and J dropped 1 base, with 9 bases sitting between them. This CDR3 spans 14 amino acids. The CDR3 loop reads CASSFQGSNTEAFF. CDR3 nucleotide sequence: TGTGCCAGCAGCTTCCAGGGCTCGAACACTGAAGCTTTCTTT. The full variable domain, in which reference TRBV5-6 and TRBJ1-1 provide the parts outside the CDR3, is DAGVTQSPTHLIKTRGQQVTLRCSPKSGHDTVSWYQQALGQGPQFIFQYYEEEERQRGNFPDRFSGHQFPNYSSELNVNALLLGDSALYLCASSFQGSNTEAFFGQGTRLTVV.

This rearrangement joins TRBV7-2 to TRBJ2-7, with D possibly being TRBD1 or TRBD2 (5 bases each). Deletions cut 6 bases from V and 10 bases from J, with 19 bases between. The CDR3 covers 13 residues. Per the germline V gene, CDR1 is SGHTA and CDR2 is FQGNSA. CDR3 DNA sequence: TGTGCCAGCAGTCGGGACCGGGTAGGGGCCCAGTACTTC. It is translated as CASSRDRVGAQYF.

This chain uses TRBV4-3 with TRBJ1-5; D not resolved. Germline CDR1 reads LGHNA; CDR2 reads YSLEER. The length of the CDR3 is 13 residues. V lost 0 bases and J 9 bases, leaving 9 bases between the germline ends. The CDR3 is CASSQDRSRPQHF. CDR3 coding DNA: TGCGCCAGCAGCCAAGACAGGTCCCGGCCCCAGCATTTT.

CDR3 DNA sequence: TGTGCCAGCGTAAGCGGGAGCCCTAACGGGGAGCTGTTTTTT. Translated, it gives CASVSGSPNGELFF. This chain uses TRBV3-1 (or the pseudogene TRBV3-2) with TRBJ2-2, with 8 bases identical to TRBD2. CDR1 and CDR2 (germline): LGHDT, YNNKEL (reference sequence). CDR3 length: 14 residues. V gave up 8 bases and J gave up 7 bases; unmatched junction bases: 9.

The chain couples TRBV5-1 to TRBJ2-5; tentatively, D is TRBD1 or TRBD2 (5 bases each). Trimming removed 4 bases at V and 1 base at J, with 17 bases between. CDR3 length: 16 amino acids. The germline V gene has CDR1 SGHRS and CDR2 YFSETQ. CDR3 loop: CASSPGPRKAQETQYF. CDR3 nucleotides: TGCGCCAGCAGCCCGGGACCCCGCAAAGCCCAAGAGACCCAGTACTTC.

This clone was detected once. The V gene is TRBV6-5, the J gene TRBJ2-1, with D maybe TRBD2 (5 bases). The V end was cut by 2 bases, the J end by 0 bases, with 11 bases between. The CDR3 is 16 residues long. Germline lookup yields CDR1 MNHEY and CDR2 SVGAGI. This CDR3 reads CASSYGRASSYNEQFF. The CDR3 DNA reads TGTGCCAGCAGTTACGGGCGGGCGAGCTCCTACAATGAGCAGTTCTTC.

The gene calls are TRBV6-5 and TRBJ1-5; D might be TRBD1 (5 bases). Trimming removed 0 bases at V and 5 bases at J, with 8 bases between. Germline CDR1 reads MNHEY; CDR2 reads SVGAGI. The CDR3 has 14 amino acids. The CDR3 region is CASSYSWGHQPQHF. The CDR3, as DNA: TGTGCCAGCAGTTACTCGTGGGGCCATCAGCCCCAGCATTTT.

The chain has TRBV29-1 and TRBJ1-3; D is undetermined. The CDR3 is made up of 14 amino acids. V dropped 8 bases and J dropped 0 bases, with 14 bases sitting between them. Germline-derived CDR1 and CDR2 are SQVTM and ANQGSEA. For the CDR3, the DNA is TGCAGCAAGCAGCCCTATTCCTCTGGAAACACCATATATTTT. It yields the protein CSKQPYSSGNTIYF.

About this clone itself: The sample has other DNA sequences that encode this CDR3 too. This chain links TRBV7-8 with TRBJ2-3; 13 nucleotides agree with TRBD2. The CDR3 runs 16 residues. The germline V gene encodes CDR1 SGHVS and CDR2 FQNEAQ. Trimming took 5 bases from V and 3 from J; bases not matched to a gene: 5. The CDR3 region has the DNA TGTGCCAGCAGCCCCCGGACTAGCGGGAGTACAGATACGCAGTATTTT. This sequence encodes CASSPRTSGSTDTQYF.

The chain is built from TRBV29-1 and TRBJ2-5, with TRBD2 as a possible D gene (6 bases). There are 15 residues in the CDR3. V lost 3 bases to trimming and J lost 4 bases, with 18 bases between them. In germline, CDR1 is SQVTM, CDR2 ANQGSEA. The CDR3 DNA is TGCAGCGTTGACCCTTCGGGAGCGAGGGGAGAGACCCAGTACTTC. It codes for CSVDPSGARGETQYF.